This TCR beta chain comes out of a study of blood T cell repertoires in COVID-19. Profiling relied on immunoSEQ multiplex PCR, and the TCRdb table lists in-frame clones only, not all of them. This sample has roughly 430,000 clones, with roughly 88% found just once. The sample holds a few counts of this clone. Enrolled through a virtual design, the participants were between roughly 18 and 90 years of age and came from 24 US areas. Germline V CDR1 and CDR2: SGHNT, YYREEE (reference sequence). This CDR3 spans 16 amino acids. V was clipped by 0 bases and J by 5 bases; unmatched bases: 10. Sequenced material: PBMCs or T cells enriched from blood (not recorded which). The chain links TRBV5-4 to TRBJ1-2; 7 bases fit TRBD1. The clonotype was recovered from a woman aged 35 to 49 with acute COVID-19. The CDR3: CASSLGSLTGYYGYTF. The CDR3 DNA follows: TGTGCCAGCAGCTTGGGGTCGTTGACAGGGTATTATGGCTACACCTTC.